Following are 23 T cell receptor beta chains from one sample sequenced in a study of neoadjuvant anti-PD-1 for oral cavity cancer. Time point given: after neoadjuvant nivolumab, at surgical resection. The table came from immunoSEQ multiplex PCR; TCRdb's copy has only in-frame clones and leaves some out. The table has about 15,000 clones, roughly two fifths seen once; the top ten hold about 39%. The sample consisted of tumor tissue, taken after nivolumab (anti-PD-1) treatment. The receptors originated from a person between 40 and 85 years old with oral cavity squamous cell carcinoma.

Sample share makes this clone medium-sized. The V and J genes are TRBV5-1 and TRBJ2-1, with a possible D match to TRBD1 (6 bases). The CDR3 contains 15 residues. Trimming pared 0 bases from V and 6 bases from J, leaving 13 bases between. Germline assignment: CDR1 SGHRS and CDR2 YFSETQ. The CDR3 nucleotides read TGCGCCAGCAGCTTGGAGGCCAGGGGCCGCAATGAGCAGTTCTTC. Translated: CASSLEARGRNEQFF.

The V and J genes are TRBV25-1 and TRBJ1-4; TRBD1 is a possible D gene (5 bases). Germline lookup yields CDR1 MGHDK and CDR2 SYGVNS. V gave up 6 bases and J gave up 0 bases, with 17 bases separating them. The CDR3 totals 17 residues. CDR3 DNA sequence: TGTGCCAGCAGCCCCCCCCGGGACGGCTCAACTAATGAAAAACTGTTTTTT. It is translated as CASSPPRDGSTNEKLFF.

The chain employs TRBV25-1 and TRBJ2-3; the match to TRBD1 covers 8 bases. V lost 5 bases, J lost 6 bases, and 4 bases stayed unmatched. The CDR3 consists of 13 residues. Germline V gene sequence: CDR1 MGHDK, CDR2 SYGVNS. This chain's CDR3 is CASSRQGSDTQYF. The CDR3 DNA is TGTGCCAGCAGTAGACAGGGGTCGGATACGCAGTATTTT.

The J gene is TRBJ2-7, the V gene TRBV19, with D unclear. Germline assignment: CDR1 LNHDA and CDR2 SQIVND (reference sequence). V was cut by 6 bases and J by 2 bases, with 8 bases left in between. This CDR3 comprises 12 residues. The CDR3 DNA follows: TGTGCCAGTAGCGACTCAGCCTACGAGCAGTACTTC. Its translation is CASSDSAYEQYF.

The chain uses TRBV27 and TRBJ2-2; D is unresolved. Germline V CDR1 and CDR2: MNHEY, SMNVEV (reference sequence). This CDR3 is built from 16 residues. V shed 6 bases and J shed 5 bases, with 19 bases lying between them. The CDR3 nucleotides are TGTGCCAGCAGCACCGGGCGAACCCTCGGGACCGGGGAGCTGTTTTTT. It is translated as CASSTGRTLGTGELFF.

The table lists this clone with a few counts. The V gene is TRBV2, the J gene TRBJ2-7; no firm D call. Trimming pared 6 bases from V and 5 bases from J, leaving 8 bases between. Looked up from germline, CDR1 is SNHLY and CDR2 is FYNNEI. The CDR3 contains 11 residues. CDR3 in DNA: TGTGCCAGCAGGACCGTGGACGAGCAGTACTTC. This codes for CASRTVDEQYF.

This clone occurred a few times. This chain connects TRBV7-2 to TRBJ1-2; D might be TRBD1 (5 bases). V lost 2 bases to trimming and J lost 3 bases, with 16 bases between them. Germline V gives CDR1 SGHTA, CDR2 FQGNSA. The CDR3 runs to 16 residues. The CDR3 spells CASSLPPAGKDYGYTF. The CDR3 region has the DNA TGTGCCAGCAGCTTACCCCCGGCAGGGAAGGACTATGGCTACACCTTC.

The chain joins TRBV7-8 to TRBJ1-5, with 10 bases aligning to TRBD1. V lost 1 base to trimming and J lost 6 bases; unmatched junction nucleotides: 12. This CDR3 has 18 amino acids. Looked up from germline, CDR1 is SGHVS and CDR2 is FQNEAQ. The CDR3 DNA sequence: TGTGCCAGCAGCTTAGTGGCTCCCTCGACAGGGGGCACTCAGCCCCAGCATTTT. The encoded protein is CASSLVAPSTGGTQPQHF.

This clone was counted only a few times. The chain recombines TRBV2 with TRBJ1-6; 7 nucleotides match TRBD1. CDR1 is SNHLY and CDR2 is FYNNEI in the germline V gene. V gave up 2 bases and J gave up 10 bases; unmatched junction bases: 5. The CDR3 is made up of 14 amino acids. The CDR3 region has the DNA TGTGCCAGCAGTGAAAGGGGGCGCAGATCACCCCTCCACTTT. Translated, it gives CASSERGRRSPLHF.

This clone was observed many times. The gene calls are TRBV6-1 and TRBJ2-5; 10 nucleotides match TRBD1. CDR3 length: 13 amino acids. The V and J ends lost 4 bases and 4 bases, in that order; junction bases with no gene match: 0. The germline CDR1 and CDR2 sequences are MNHNS and SASEGT. This chain's CDR3 is CASSGTGGETQYF. DNA of the CDR3: TGTGCCAGCAGTGGGACAGGGGGAGAGACCCAGTACTTC.

J is TRBJ1-1 and V is TRBV6-1; tentative D call: TRBD1 (6 bases). The germline V and J ends were trimmed by 7 bases and 1 base, with 10 bases remaining between them. This CDR3 is built from 13 residues. The germline CDR1 and CDR2 sequences are MNHNS and SASEGT. CDR3 coding DNA: TGTGCCAGCACGTCCAGGGGGAACACTGAAGCTTTCTTT. Translation: CASTSRGNTEAFF.

This clone appeared many times. The chain recombines TRBV7-6 with TRBJ2-1; 11 bases align to TRBD2. This CDR3 spans 15 amino acids. Germline trimming cut 6 bases from V and 5 bases from J; bases unmatched to any gene: 6. From germline, CDR1 is SGHVS and CDR2 FNYEAQ. Here the CDR3 reads CASRTGTSGHNEQFF. The DNA for the CDR3 is TGTGCCAGCAGGACGGGGACTAGCGGTCACAATGAGCAGTTCTTC.

The CDR3 here is CASSLLKGQPQHF. CDR3 coding DNA: TGTGCCAGCAGCTTGCTTAAGGGTCAGCCCCAGCATTTT. V and J are TRBV5-8 and TRBJ1-5; the D is unclear. This CDR3 spans 13 amino acids. CDR1 is SGHTS, CDR2 YDEGEE, per germline. V was cut by 1 base and J by 6 bases, with 8 bases left in between.

The rearrangement links TRBV6-1 to TRBJ2-3, with D unresolved. The CDR3 spans 15 residues. Trimming shortened V by 1 base and J by 2 bases, and 10 bases separated the two germline ends. The V gene's germline CDR1 is MNHNS and CDR2 SASEGT. CDR3 coding DNA: TGTGCCAGCAGTGAAGTAGGGCCTCTCACAGATACGCAGTATTTT. This gives the protein CASSEVGPLTDTQYF.

This clone was detected only a few times. The rearrangement links TRBV5-1 to TRBJ2-3; D might be TRBD1 (6 bases). CDR3 length: 16 amino acids. Trimming left V 0 bases short and J 0 bases short, with 11 bases between. Germline V CDR1 and CDR2: SGHRS, YFSETQ. The chain's CDR3 is CASSLVGAHSTDTQYF. DNA of the CDR3: TGCGCCAGCAGCTTGGTGGGGGCCCATAGCACAGATACGCAGTATTTT.

This clone was picked up a small number of times. The rearrangement uses TRBV7-9 and TRBJ1-6; D unclear. V was shortened by 5 bases and J by 0 bases, with 17 bases between the two germline ends. The CDR3 totals 18 residues. The germline V gene encodes CDR1 SEHNR and CDR2 FQNEAQ (reference sequence). CDR3 DNA: TGTGCCAGCAGCCCCCGACGGTACGAAAGCTCCTATAATTCACCCCTCCACTTT. It codes for CASSPRRYESSYNSPLHF.

This clone turned up a few times. The chain combines TRBV6-6 with TRBJ2-7; 7 nucleotides align to TRBD2. Germline V lookup: CDR1 MNHNY, CDR2 SVGAGI (reference sequence). Trimming removed 4 bases from V and 6 bases from J; junction bases left unmatched: 3. The CDR3 totals 12 residues. The CDR3 is CASSFGLVEQYF. Written as DNA, the CDR3 is TGTGCCAGCAGTTTCGGACTAGTCGAGCAGTACTTC.

Only a few counts were recorded for this clone. V gene TRBV2 combines with J gene TRBJ1-1; 12 bases align to TRBD1. CDR1 and CDR2 from the germline V gene are SNHLY and FYNNEI. The V segment lost 1 base and the J segment 4 bases; nucleotides outside the gene matches: 7. The CDR3 covers 17 residues. CDR3 DNA: TGTGCCAGCAGTGAAGAGGGCAGGGGACAGGGGGCCACTGAAGCTTTCTTT. It is translated as CASSEEGRGQGATEAFF.

This sequence joins TRBV19 and TRBJ2-7; 8 bases match TRBD1. The CDR3 length is 16 residues. J was trimmed by 3 bases and V by 4 bases; bases with no gene match: 11. Germline CDR1 is LNHDA and CDR2 is SQIVND (reference sequence). The CDR3: CASSTTGVEGLYEQYF. For the CDR3, the DNA is TGTGCCAGTAGTACGACAGGGGTGGAGGGTCTCTACGAGCAGTACTTC.

CDR3 sequence (DNA): TGTGCCAGCAGCTTAGACAGGAACACTGAAGCTTTCTTT. This translates into CASSLDRNTEAFF. The chain is built from TRBV11-2 and TRBJ1-1; D not resolved. This CDR3 is 13 amino acids long. V gave up 0 bases and J gave up 1 base, with 3 bases separating them. The germline V gene has CDR1 SGHAT and CDR2 FQNNGV.

This clone was seen only a few times. The gene calls are TRBV6-6 and TRBJ2-1; a weak D match, TRBD1 (7 bases). The CDR3 sequence is 15 residues long. V was cut by 2 bases and J by 2 bases, with 10 bases left in between. Germline V gene lookup returns CDR1 MNHNY and CDR2 SVGAGI (reference sequence). Here the CDR3 DNA reads TGTGCCAGCAGTTACCCAGGGGGGCCCTACAATGAGCAGTTCTTC. This translates into CASSYPGGPYNEQFF.

This clone was picked up a small number of times. The chain couples TRBV13 to TRBJ2-5, with TRBD1 identical over 8 bases. With 5 bases clipped from V and 0 bases from J, the junction kept 8 bases outside the gene matches. Germline CDR1 is PRHDT and CDR2 is FYEKMQ (reference sequence). CDR3 length: 16 amino acids. CDR3 region: CASSTWTGWYQETQYF. In DNA, the CDR3 is TGTGCCAGCAGCACGTGGACAGGGTGGTACCAAGAGACCCAGTACTTC.

Sample share makes this clone medium-sized. The chain links TRBV2 to TRBJ2-3; 11 nucleotides align to TRBD2. Losses at the gene ends were 6 bases for V and 3 bases for J; bases not matched to a gene: 5. The CDR3 is 15 residues long. Germline-derived CDR1 and CDR2 are SNHLY and FYNNEI. The CDR3 DNA follows: TGTGCCAGCAGAACGACTAGCGGGGCTACAGATACGCAGTATTTT. Residues: CASRTTSGATDTQYF.